This T cell receptor beta chain was sequenced for a study of blood T cell repertoires in COVID-19. For the study at large: Researchers got acute and convalescent COVID-19 samples from the United States, Italy and Spain. Sample material is recorded as cDNA or gDNA derived from T cells, B-cell-depleted T cells, or PBMCs.

Original analysis: Reference gene primer amplification gave nucleated cell count estimates. The protocol was immunoSEQ multiplex PCR, while the TCRdb copy is restricted to in-frame clones and leaves out a portion. V and J calls and clone size are given by that table; D and trimming were obtained from the DNA. The table includes some 80,000 clones, 86% detected once. Germline assignment: CDR1 SGHVS and CDR2 FNYEAQ. The CDR3 spans 16 residues. Trimming cost V 3 bases and J 1 base; bases outside gene matches: 5. The source material was peripheral blood. V usage is TRBV7-6 and J usage is TRBJ2-2, with 7 nucleotides matching TRBD2. The source of this sequence is a man aged 45-65 years with active or convalescent COVID-19. In DNA form, the CDR3 reads TGTGCCAGCAGCTTGGGGGGGACGGTGAACACCGGGGAGCTGTTTTTT. Translation gives CASSLGGTVNTGELFF. Full variable domain (rest looked up from reference TRBV7-6 and TRBJ2-2): GAGVSQSPRYKVTKRGQDVALRCDPISGHVSLYWYRQALGQGPEFLTYFNYEAQQDKSGLPNDRFSAERPEGSISTLTIQRTEQRDSAMYRCASSLGGTVNTGELFFGEGSRLTVL.